Listed below are T cell receptor beta chains from one sample, sequenced in a study of cytomegalovirus exposure and HLA in healthy donors. Clones were sequenced by immunoSEQ multiplex PCR, and TCRdb holds only the in-frame ones, with some missing. Of some 150,000 clones listed, 77% are singletons. The sample taken for sequencing was PBMCs. Source of these receptors: a male donor in good health and CMV-seronegative. The CDR3 runs from the conserved cysteine through the conserved F or W. The order of the fields is clone size, D gene, V gene, J gene, CDR3 DNA, CDR3 protein. D genes are given only for firm matches. Rows give clone size only sometimes, using once, few, many, or a class for an expanded clone.

size: NA; D: TRBD2; V: TRBV5-4; J: TRBJ2-2; DNA: TGTGCCAGCAGCTCCCCCTGGGGGCGGGGGGGCCCCGGGACCGGGGAGCTGTTTTTT; CDR3: CASSSPWGRGGPGTGELFF
size: NA; D: TRBD1; V: TRBV18; J: TRBJ2-7; DNA: TGTGCCAGCTCGCCCAGACAGGGAGCGGCCTACGAGCAGTACTTC; CDR3: CASSPRQGAAYEQYF
size: few; D: TRBD1; V: TRBV7-3; J: TRBJ1-1; DNA: TGTGCCAGCAGCTTAGTCCGGACAGGGGTAACTGAAGCTTTCTTT; CDR3: CASSLVRTGVTEAFF
size: NA; D: NA; V: TRBV5-1; J: TRBJ2-3; DNA: TGCGCCAGCAGCGTGGGTAGCTCAGATACGCAGTATTTT; CDR3: CASSVGSSDTQYF
size: NA; D: TRBD2; V: TRBV5-1; J: TRBJ2-6; DNA: TGCGCCAGCAGCATCGGGGGGGCCAGTGGGGCCAACGGCCTGACTTTC; CDR3: CASSIGGASGANGLTF
size: NA; D: NA; V: TRBV5-1; J: TRBJ2-7; DNA: TGCGCCAGCAGCTTGGCCGGGCGTGGGAGCGAGCAGTACTTC; CDR3: CASSLAGRGSEQYF
size: few; D: TRBD1; V: TRBV5-4; J: TRBJ1-1; DNA: TGTGCCAGCAGCAGGGGGACAGGGAGGAACACTGAAGCTTTCTTT; CDR3: CASSRGTGRNTEAFF
size: once; D: NA; V: TRBV9; J: TRBJ2-3; DNA: TGTGCCAGCAGGGAACAGGGCACAGATACGCAGTATTTT; CDR3: CASREQGTDTQYF
size: few; D: NA; V: TRBV7-7; J: TRBJ2-2; DNA: TGTGCTACCAGGGCAGGGGTGACCGGGGAGCTGTTTTTT; CDR3: CATRAGVTGELFF
size: NA; D: NA; V: TRBV28; J: TRBJ2-7; DNA: TGTGCCAGCACTCAAGTGGGTGGGAGAACCACCTACGAGCAGTACTTC; CDR3: CASTQVGGRTTYEQYF
size: NA; D: TRBD1; V: TRBV11-2; J: TRBJ2-7; DNA: TGTGCCAGCAGCGACCGATGGACAGGGGAGAAAAGCGAGCAGTACTTC; CDR3: CASSDRWTGEKSEQYF
size: NA; D: NA; V: TRBV27; J: TRBJ1-6; DNA: TGTGCCAGCACCTCGGCCGGGAACAATTCACCCCTCCACTTT; CDR3: CASTSAGNNSPLHF
size: NA; D: NA; V: TRBV4-2; J: TRBJ1-2; DNA: TGTGCCAGCAGCCAAGAGAGTGGAGACAGCTATGGCTACACCTTC; CDR3: CASSQESGDSYGYTF
size: few; D: TRBD2; V: TRBV29-1; J: TRBJ2-1; DNA: TGCAGCGTCACAGGGGGACTAGCGGGAGTCAATGAGCAGTTCTTC; CDR3: CSVTGGLAGVNEQFF
size: few; D: TRBD1; V: TRBV10-1; J: TRBJ1-1; DNA: TGCGCCAGCAGTCACAGGGGGTTTGGAACTGAAGCTTTCTTT; CDR3: CASSHRGFGTEAFF
size: NA; D: TRBD1; V: TRBV5-1; J: TRBJ1-1; DNA: TGCGCCAGCAGCGAGACAGGGGTAGATGAAGCTTTCTTT; CDR3: CASSETGVDEAFF
size: NA; D: TRBD2; V: TRBV5-4; J: TRBJ2-7; DNA: TGTGCCAGCAGCGCCGGAGATCGCGGGAGGGCCGGTTACGAGCAGTACTTC; CDR3: CASSAGDRGRAGYEQYF
size: NA; D: TRBD2; V: TRBV9; J: TRBJ2-3; DNA: TGTGCCAGCAGCCCTAGCGGGAGGACAGATACGCAGTATTTT; CDR3: CASSPSGRTDTQYF
size: NA; D: NA; V: TRBV5-1; J: TRBJ1-2; DNA: TGCGCCAGCAGCTTGGATACGGGACAATATGGCTACACCTTC; CDR3: CASSLDTGQYGYTF
size: NA; D: NA; V: TRBV19; J: TRBJ1-1; DNA: TGTGCCAGTAGTATGAGGCAGGGTGGAAACACTGAAGCTTTCTTT; CDR3: CASSMRQGGNTEAFF
size: few; D: NA; V: TRBV5-1; J: TRBJ2-1; DNA: TGCGCCAGCAGCGGTGCCGGGACTTCTCCCCTTACCAATGAGCAGTTCTTC; CDR3: CASSGAGTSPLTNEQFF
size: NA; D: TRBD2; V: TRBV9; J: TRBJ2-7; DNA: TGTGCCAGCAGCCCAAGGGTAGCGGGGGGCTACGAGCAGTACTTC; CDR3: CASSPRVAGGYEQYF
size: NA; D: NA; V: TRBV18; J: TRBJ1-1; DNA: TGTGCCAGCTCACCCCGCGGGATAAACACTGAAGCTTTCTTT; CDR3: CASSPRGINTEAFF
size: NA; D: NA; V: TRBV27; J: TRBJ1-2; DNA: TGTGCCAGCAGTTTTAGCCCAGCTAACTATGGCTACACCTTC; CDR3: CASSFSPANYGYTF
size: NA; D: TRBD2; V: TRBV10-1; J: TRBJ2-5; DNA: TGCGCCAGCAGTTACGGGACTAGCGGGAATCGGGAGACCCAGTACTTC; CDR3: CASSYGTSGNRETQYF
size: NA; D: NA; V: TRBV29-1; J: TRBJ2-2; DNA: TGCAGCGCTCATAGCGGAACGAACACCGGGGAGCTGTTTTTT; CDR3: CSAHSGTNTGELFF
size: NA; D: NA; V: TRBV7-9; J: TRBJ1-3; DNA: TGTGCCAGCAGCTTATCTGAGGGAAACACCATATATTTT; CDR3: CASSLSEGNTIYF
size: NA; D: NA; V: TRBV29-1; J: TRBJ2-2; DNA: TGCAGCGTTAGAGTTCGGAACACCGGGGAGCTGTTTTTT; CDR3: CSVRVRNTGELFF
size: NA; D: NA; V: TRBV5-1; J: TRBJ2-5; DNA: TGCGCCAGCAGCGAACAGCCTGGATCCCAAGAGACCCAGTACTTC; CDR3: CASSEQPGSQETQYF
size: once; D: NA; V: TRBV6-6; J: TRBJ1-1; DNA: TGTGCCAGCAGTTACGGGTCGGGGACTGAAGCTTTCTTT; CDR3: CASSYGSGTEAFF
size: NA; D: NA; V: TRBV10-1; J: TRBJ2-4; DNA: TGCGCCAGCAGTGAGTCCCTAGGGGGGGGGAACAGTCAGTACTTC; CDR3: CASSESLGGGNSQYF
size: NA; D: NA; V: TRBV21-1; J: TRBJ2-7; DNA: TGTGCCAGCAGCGGACGGACTGTTTTCGCTCGGGTACATAACTACGAGCAGTACTTC; CDR3: CASSGRTVFARVHNYEQYF
size: NA; D: NA; V: TRBV9; J: TRBJ1-2; DNA: TGTGCCAGCAGCGGGGGGGGTGTTGGCTACACCTTC; CDR3: CASSGGGVGYTF
size: medium-sized; D: TRBD2; V: TRBV7-9; J: TRBJ2-2; DNA: TGTGCCAGCAGCCCATGGACTAGCGGGGACGCGAACACCGGGGAGCTGTTTTTT; CDR3: CASSPWTSGDANTGELFF
size: few; D: TRBD1; V: TRBV5-1; J: TRBJ1-4; DNA: TGCGCCAGCAGATCAGGGGGCGTGGTGGAAAAACTGTTTTTT; CDR3: CASRSGGVVEKLFF
size: NA; D: NA; V: TRBV6-1; J: TRBJ2-1; DNA: TGTGCCAGCAGGGCCGATGGATTGACTTCGAATGAGCAGTTCTTC; CDR3: CASRADGLTSNEQFF
size: few; D: NA; V: TRBV5-4; J: TRBJ2-2; DNA: TGTGCCAGCAGCAAAGCTGGCAGGGCGGGGACCGGGGAGCTGTTTTTT; CDR3: CASSKAGRAGTGELFF
size: NA; D: NA; V: TRBV7-3; J: TRBJ1-1; DNA: TGTGCCAGCAGCTTAGCGACAGGGAACACTGAAGCTTTCTTT; CDR3: CASSLATGNTEAFF
size: NA; D: TRBD1; V: TRBV7-3; J: TRBJ2-3; DNA: TGTGCCAGTACAGGGGACGCAGATACGCAGTATTTT; CDR3: CASTGDADTQYF
size: NA; D: NA; V: TRBV5-1; J: TRBJ2-2; DNA: TGCGCCAGCACCACCGGACAGCTCACCGGGGAGCTGTTTTTT; CDR3: CASTTGQLTGELFF
size: NA; D: TRBD1; V: TRBV7-6; J: TRBJ2-1; DNA: TGTGCCAGCAGCCCCGACAGGGCCAGCTACAATGAGCAGTTCTTC; CDR3: CASSPDRASYNEQFF